The 30 T cell receptor beta chains reported below all come from one sample, sequenced in a study of T-cell reconstitution after alpha-beta-depleted transplantation in children. Preparation of the TCRbeta library used unique molecular identifiers. Each CDR3 protein gets one entry after TCRdb re-called the PCR reads with MiXCR. The data show fewer than 550,000 distinct CDR3 sequences, roughly 11% seen once. The sequences come from PBMCs, mostly from graft donor cells, collected 180 days after TCRalphabeta/CD19-depleted stem cell transplant. The receptors shown here come from a female patient aged 2-9 years who had a stem cell transplant for aplastic anemia, so the T cells may come from the graft donor.

The V call is TRBV15, the J call TRBJ1-5; D remains ambiguous. Germline V gene sequence: CDR1 LNHNV, CDR2 YYDKDF (reference sequence). This CDR3 is built from 18 residues. Trimming stripped 10 bases from V and 2 bases from J, with 27 bases between. CDR3 amino acids: CAIQRAYHVGSRNQPQHF. The CDR3 DNA sequence: TGTGCCATCCAACGGGCATATCATGTAGGGAGTCGCAATCAGCCCCAGCATTTT.

This clonotype showed up just a few times. The rearrangement uses TRBV5-8 and TRBJ1-1; 7 bases agree with TRBD1. With 7 bases clipped from V and 7 bases from J, the junction kept 22 bases outside the gene matches. This CDR3 is built from 17 residues. Looked up from germline, CDR1 is SGHTS and CDR2 is YDEGEE. The CDR3 sequence: CASPTSRGLTGEGEAFF. The CDR3 DNA reads TGTGCCAGCCCCACATCCCGGGGTCTAACAGGGGAAGGTGAAGCTTTCTTT.

This clonotype was detected a few times. The CDR3 loop is CASSFRDFYTDTQYF. In DNA form, the CDR3 reads TGTGCCAGCAGCTTTCGGGACTTTTACACAGATACGCAGTATTTT. The chain carries TRBV7-2 and TRBJ2-3; perhaps TRBD2 as D (6 bases). The CDR3 extends over 15 amino acids. Trimming took 3 bases from V and 2 from J, leaving 12 bases between them. Germline V gene lookup returns CDR1 SGHTA and CDR2 FQGNSA.

A few counts support this clonotype. The chain has TRBV28 and TRBJ1-1; tentatively, D is TRBD1 (5 bases). From germline, CDR1 is MDHEN and CDR2 SYDVKM. Trimming cost V 4 bases and J 1 base, with 13 bases left between them. The CDR3 is made up of 15 amino acids. CDR3 region: CASSSGGVPNTEAFF. In nucleotides, the CDR3 is TGTGCCAGCAGTTCTGGAGGGGTTCCGAACACTGAAGCTTTCTTT.

This sequence joins TRBV28 and TRBJ2-7; the match to TRBD1 covers 12 bases. Losses at the gene ends were 5 bases for V and 9 bases for J; bases not matched to a gene: 11. This CDR3 comprises 15 residues. Germline V gene lookup returns CDR1 MDHEN and CDR2 SYDVKM. In DNA, the CDR3 is TGTGCCAGCAGTCCCGGGACAGGGGGCCCCCACGGGCAGTACGTC. It translates to CASSPGTGGPHGQYV.

The gene calls are TRBV6-5 and TRBJ1-4; maybe TRBD1 (6 bases). The CDR3 is 15 residues long. The V gene lost 5 bases and the J gene lost 4 bases, with 14 bases spanning the gap. Germline CDR1 and CDR2: MNHEY and SVGAGI. DNA of the CDR3: TGTGCCAGCAGTCACTACAGGGCCCATAATGAAAAACTGTTTTTT. It codes for CASSHYRAHNEKLFF.

The chain recombines TRBV6-2 or TRBV6-3 with TRBJ2-1; 8 bases are shared with TRBD2. This CDR3 has 15 amino acids. In germline, CDR1 is MNHEY, CDR2 SVGEGT. Trimming at V came to 3 bases and at J to 8 bases, leaving 9 bases not matched to a gene. The CDR3 coding sequence is TGTGCCAGCAGTTATGATCTAGCGGGCCCCGATGAGCAGTTCTTC. It encodes CASSYDLAGPDEQFF.

The rearrangement links TRBV6-2 or TRBV6-3 to TRBJ1-1; D is unclear. Deletions cut 7 bases from V and 2 bases from J, with 11 bases between. The CDR3 consists of 13 residues. Germline loops: CDR1 MNHEY, CDR2 SVGEGT. For the CDR3, the DNA is TGTGCCAGCAATCCGACCGTAAACACTGAAGCTTTCTTT. This sequence encodes CASNPTVNTEAFF.

The chain employs TRBV7-9 and TRBJ2-1; 7 positions match TRBD2. CDR3 length: 15 amino acids. V gave up 5 bases and J gave up 12 bases; unmatched junction bases: 16. Per germline, CDR1 SEHNR and CDR2 FQNEAQ (reference sequence). In DNA, the CDR3 is TGTGCCAGCAGCGTTACTAGCGCGGATCCCTTAGTGCAGTTCTTC. This sequence encodes CASSVTSADPLVQFF.

The rearrangement uses TRBV15 and TRBJ2-5, with 7 bases that match TRBD1. Unmatched junction bases numbered 14, after V lost 8 bases and J lost 5 bases. The CDR3 sequence is 15 residues long. Germline CDR1 is LNHNV and CDR2 is YYDKDF (reference sequence). Written as DNA, the CDR3 is TGTGCCACCTGCCGGGACAGAGTCACGCGGGAGACCCAGTACTTC. It codes for CATCRDRVTRETQYF. Complete variable domain (other parts from reference TRBV15 and TRBJ2-5): DAMVIQNPRYQVTQFGKPVTLSCSQTLNHNVMYWYQQKSSQAPKLLFHYYDKDFNNEADTPDNFQSRRPNTSFCFLDIRSPGLGDTAMYLCATCRDRVTRETQYFGPGTRLLVL.

In this sample, this clonotype turned up a few times. The CDR3 sequence is CASSSMGDEQFF. CDR3 bases: TGTGCCAGCAGCTCCATGGGCGATGAGCAGTTCTTC. V is TRBV11-3 and J is TRBJ2-1; D gene ambiguous. Trimming pared 4 bases from V and 8 bases from J, leaving 9 bases between. CDR1 SGHNT and CDR2 YENEEA come from the germline V gene. The CDR3 is made up of 12 amino acids. Looking up the rest from reference TRBV11-3 and TRBJ2-1 gives the full variable domain: EAGVVQSPRYKIIEKKQPVAFWCNPISGHNTLYWYLQNLGQGPELLIRYENEEAVDDSQLPKDRFSAERLKGVDSTLKIQPAELGDSAVYLCASSSMGDEQFFGPGTRLTVL.

The V call is TRBV12-3 or TRBV12-4, the J call TRBJ1-4; TRBD1 agrees at 7 bases. J was trimmed by 10 bases and V by 5 bases; bases with no gene match: 16. CDR3 length: 16 amino acids. In nucleotides, the CDR3 is TGTGCCAGCAGTCTTGGCCGGGAGGGGGCAAAGGGAAAACTGTTTTTT. Its protein is CASSLGREGAKGKLFF.

This clonotype was counted once. This chain uses TRBV7-2 with TRBJ2-7; D not certain. The germline V gene encodes CDR1 SGHTA and CDR2 FQGNSA. V lost 3 bases and J 4 bases, leaving 19 bases between the germline ends. This CDR3 has 16 amino acids. In DNA form, the CDR3 reads TGTGCCAGCAGCTTTAGGGCAGATGGGTATCGGTACGAGCAGTACTTC. Residues: CASSFRADGYRYEQYF. Together with reference TRBV7-2 and TRBJ2-7, the CDR3 gives the full variable domain: GAGVSQSPSNKVTEKGKDVELRCDPISGHTALYWYRQSLGQGLEFLIYFQGNSAPDKSGLPSDRFSAERTGGSVSTLTIQRTQQEDSAVYLCASSFRADGYRYEQYFGPGTRLTVT.

The sample holds many counts of this clonotype. The rearrangement links TRBV28 to TRBJ2-5; D is ambiguous. The length of the CDR3 is 15 residues. The germline gives CDR1 MDHEN, CDR2 SYDVKM. V lost 6 bases, J lost 0 bases, and 14 bases lay in between. In DNA, the CDR3 is TGTGCCAGCAGCCTCGGCCGAAAAAACCAAGAGACCCAGTACTTC. It encodes CASSLGRKNQETQYF.

The chain couples TRBV9 to TRBJ2-1; the D gene is possibly TRBD1 (5 bases). The CDR3 covers 14 residues. Trimming took 0 bases from V and 6 from J, leaving 10 bases between them. Germline V gene sequence: CDR1 SGDLS, CDR2 YYNGEE. CDR3 DNA: TGTGCCAGCAGCGTAGACGGCAGGGTCAATGAGCAGTTCTTC. It translates to CASSVDGRVNEQFF.

This clonotype was counted many times. The J gene is TRBJ2-3, the V gene TRBV20-1; 7 bases align to TRBD2. V was pared by 1 base and J by 4 bases, with 5 bases of the junction left unmatched. From germline, CDR1 is DFQATT and CDR2 SNEGSKA (reference sequence). The CDR3 is made up of 14 amino acids. In DNA, the CDR3 is TGCAGTGCTAGAGCCTCGGGAGGAGCAGATACGCAGTATTTT. Translating it yields CSARASGGADTQYF.

The chain carries TRBV7-6 and TRBJ2-7; D is perhaps TRBD1 (6 bases). Germline V gene lookup returns CDR1 SGHVS and CDR2 FNYEAQ. V was clipped by 5 bases and J by 7 bases, with 18 bases between them. This CDR3 has 14 amino acids. CDR3 sequence (DNA): TGTGCCAGCAGCCACAGGGCAGCGGTTCGGGAGCAGTACTTC. Protein sequence: CASSHRAAVREQYF.

This clonotype was seen more than once but under ten times. In DNA form, the CDR3 reads TGTGCCAGCTCACCCGAAGCTTTCTTT. Translated, it gives CASSPEAFF. The chain joins TRBV18 to TRBJ1-1; D is unclear. The CDR3 runs to 9 residues. Germline CDR1 and CDR2: KGHSH and LQKENI. V gave up 3 bases and J gave up 8 bases, with 1 base separating them.

The chain links TRBV10-3 to TRBJ2-3, with a possible D match to TRBD2 (6 bases). V gave up 3 bases and J gave up 7 bases, with 17 bases separating them. This CDR3 has 15 amino acids. Looked up from germline, CDR1 is ENHRY and CDR2 is SYGVKD. The CDR3 loop reads CAISDPSLASYTQYF. The CDR3 DNA reads TGTGCCATCAGTGACCCCTCTCTAGCGAGCTATACGCAGTATTTT.

This clonotype was seen a handful of times. This chain uses TRBV7-2 with TRBJ1-5, with 7 bases identical to TRBD1. Germline-derived CDR1 and CDR2 are SGHTA and FQGNSA. Trimming took 5 bases from V and 9 from J; bases not matched to a gene: 4. CDR3 length equals 12 residues. CDR3 DNA sequence: TGTGCCAGCAGCAGTGGACAGGCGCCCCAGCATTTT. Translation gives CASSSGQAPQHF.

V and J are TRBV28 and TRBJ2-7, with TRBD1 matching over 9 bases. CDR3 length equals 16 residues. Germline V gives CDR1 MDHEN, CDR2 SYDVKM. The J segment lost 3 bases and the V segment lost 3 bases, leaving 9 bases of the junction unmatched. CDR3 nucleotides: TGTGCCAGCAGTTTGCGCGGGACAGGGCGTTTCTACGAGCAGTACTTC. Translated: CASSLRGTGRFYEQYF.

This clonotype has at least ten counts. The chain carries TRBV6-1 and TRBJ2-1; 8 nucleotides line up with TRBD1. The CDR3 runs to 14 residues. J was trimmed by 12 bases and V by 5 bases; bases with no gene match: 12. Germline CDR1 is MNHNS and CDR2 is SASEGT. CDR3 protein: CASSPGTGPWGQFF. Written as DNA, the CDR3 is TGTGCCAGCAGTCCCGGGACAGGCCCTTGGGGGCAGTTCTTC.

This clonotype was recorded many times. V is TRBV7-8 and J is TRBJ2-1; TRBD2 matches at 11 bases. Trimming at V came to 7 bases and at J to 7 bases, leaving 3 bases not matched to a gene. This CDR3 region has 13 residues. Looked up from germline, CDR1 is SGHVS and CDR2 is FQNEAQ. The CDR3 reads CASTSGRSNEQFF. The CDR3, as DNA: TGTGCCAGCACTAGCGGGAGGAGTAATGAGCAGTTCTTC.

Only a few counts were recorded for this clonotype. The chain recombines TRBV7-3 with TRBJ2-2, with TRBD2 identical over 13 bases. The germline CDR1 and CDR2 sequences are SGHTA and FQGTGA. Germline trimming cut 5 bases from V and 4 bases from J; bases unmatched to any gene: 13. The CDR3 is 19 residues long. CDR3 DNA: TGTGCCAGCAGCCCACAGATACTAGCGGGAGGGCGGGGCACCGGGGAGCTGTTTTTT. Translating it yields CASSPQILAGGRGTGELFF.

This chain links TRBV7-9 with TRBJ2-3; 9 nucleotides agree with TRBD2. Germline V gives CDR1 SEHNR, CDR2 FQNEAQ (reference sequence). The CDR3 consists of 13 residues. J gave up 8 bases and V 5 bases, and 5 bases lay outside the gene matches. This CDR3 is CASSPGREGTQYF. CDR3 nucleotide sequence: TGTGCCAGCAGCCCCGGGCGGGAGGGTACGCAGTATTTT.

This clonotype was seen a few times. As DNA, the CDR3 is TGCAGCGTGGCCGGGACAGATCCTGACGAGCAGTACTTC. Amino acids: CSVAGTDPDEQYF. The gene calls are TRBV29-1 and TRBJ2-7; 7 nucleotides line up with TRBD1. After removal of 6 bases from V and 5 bases from J, the junction contained 10 bases not matched to a gene. Germline V gives CDR1 SQVTM, CDR2 ANQGSEA. The CDR3 length is 13 residues.

This clonotype has more than one count but fewer than ten. V usage is TRBV5-1 and J usage is TRBJ2-2; D is ambiguous. V lost 0 bases and J 2 bases, leaving 11 bases between the germline ends. Germline V gene data show CDR1 as SGHRS and CDR2 as YFSETQ. This CDR3 has 16 residues. The CDR3 protein is CASSLAPGPNTGELFF. CDR3 nucleotides: TGCGCCAGCAGCTTGGCCCCGGGCCCCAACACCGGGGAGCTGTTTTTT.

Only a few counts were recorded for this clonotype. V and J are TRBV7-2 and TRBJ1-6; no definite D call. V shed 2 bases and J shed 9 bases, with 14 bases lying between them. Germline lookup yields CDR1 SGHTA and CDR2 FQGNSA. The CDR3 runs to 15 residues. The CDR3 bases are TGTGCCAGCAGCTTACGTCCGGGAATAAGTTCACCCCTCCACTTT. It is translated as CASSLRPGISSPLHF.

This clonotype was counted only a few times. The V call is TRBV20-1, the J call TRBJ2-4; D unclear. The ends were cut back, 8 bases at V and 2 bases at J, with 19 bases in the middle. CDR1 DFQATT and CDR2 SNEGSKA come from the germline V gene (reference sequence). There are 15 residues in the CDR3. This CDR3 reads CSPLSASPTKNIQYF. In DNA, the CDR3 is TGCAGTCCACTTTCGGCCTCGCCAACCAAAAACATTCAGTACTTC.

The V and J genes are TRBV4-3 and TRBJ1-2; unclear D gene. CDR1 LGHNA and CDR2 YSLEER come from the germline V gene. The V end was cut by 0 bases, the J end by 7 bases, with 18 bases between. The CDR3 loop spans 16 amino acids. The DNA of the CDR3 is TGCGCCAGCAGCCAAGATGTGGGAATAGGTTCAGGTGGCTACACCTTC. It codes for CASSQDVGIGSGGYTF.